This TCR beta chain was profiled in a study of blood T cell repertoires in COVID-19. Per the authors' pipeline: Amplification from reference gene primers served as the basis for estimated nucleated cell counts. The assay was immunoSEQ multiplex PCR, and TCRdb's table has in-frame clones only and misses some. The V and J calls and clone size are taken from that table; D and trimming were inferred from the DNA. This table has about 64,000 clones, around 86% appearing once. V gave up 8 bases and J gave up 8 bases, with 19 bases separating them. CDR1 is MNHEY, CDR2 SVGAGI, per germline. This CDR3 has 14 residues.

The source material was peripheral blood. V usage is TRBV6-5 and J usage is TRBJ1-3, with D possibly being TRBD1 (5 bases). The receptor was isolated from a man aged 50 or older with active COVID-19. CDR3 sequence reads: CASAGPGLVDTIYF. CDR3 nucleotide sequence: TGTGCCAGCGCCGGCCCAGGGCTAGTAGACACCATATATTTT.